The clone carrying this TCR beta chain was detected a few times. Its antigen remains unidentified. In TCRdb, the RACE reads were re-called with MiXCR into one record per CDR3 protein. The profile shows tens of thousands of distinct CDR3 sequences, roughly a tenth of them singletons. This sample's time point: patch test 1, 2 weeks after DPC sensitization. Treatment given: therapeutic diphenylcyclopropenone sensitization with weekly scalp DPC. The sample originates from a study of human T cells and chemical hapten exposure. Study-level results: Relative to control repertoires, expanded TCRs gave rise to significantly more large CDR3 similarity clusters. The count of PT1 expanded TCRs correlated positively with patch test score. TCRs above 1 in 1000 frequency stayed constant with DPC sensitization.

This sample comprised whole blood, obtained in connection with sensitization to the hapten diphenylcyclopropenone (DPC). The clonotype was recovered from a man aged 40-50 years with alopecia areata. Some clones in this sample may be carry-over from other donors' samples.

The CDR3 is CASSQGSGNIQYF. The CDR3 region has the DNA TGCGCCAGCAGCCAGGGGAGTGGCAACATTCAGTACTTC. The chain has TRBV5-1 and TRBJ2-4, with D possibly matching TRBD1 (6 bases). V gave up 4 bases and J gave up 7 bases, with 12 bases separating them. From germline, CDR1 is SGHRS and CDR2 YFSETQ. The CDR3 covers 13 residues.